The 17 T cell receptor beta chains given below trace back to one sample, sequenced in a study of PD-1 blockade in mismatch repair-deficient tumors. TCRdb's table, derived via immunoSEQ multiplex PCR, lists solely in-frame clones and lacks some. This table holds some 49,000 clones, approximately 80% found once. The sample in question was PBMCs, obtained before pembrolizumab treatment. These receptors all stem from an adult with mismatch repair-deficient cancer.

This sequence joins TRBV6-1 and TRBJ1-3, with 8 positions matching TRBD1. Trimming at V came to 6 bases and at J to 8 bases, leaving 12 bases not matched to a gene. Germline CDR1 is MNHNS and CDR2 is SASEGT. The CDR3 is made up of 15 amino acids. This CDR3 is CASSLLRTGSYTIYF. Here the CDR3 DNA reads TGTGCCAGCAGCCTTCTGAGGACAGGGAGTTACACCATATATTTT.

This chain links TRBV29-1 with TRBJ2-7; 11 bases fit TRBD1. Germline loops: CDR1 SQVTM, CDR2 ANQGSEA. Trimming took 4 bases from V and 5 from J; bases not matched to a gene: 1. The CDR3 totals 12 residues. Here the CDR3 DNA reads TGCAGCGTTGGGACAGGGGGCGACGAGCAGTACTTC. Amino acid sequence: CSVGTGGDEQYF.

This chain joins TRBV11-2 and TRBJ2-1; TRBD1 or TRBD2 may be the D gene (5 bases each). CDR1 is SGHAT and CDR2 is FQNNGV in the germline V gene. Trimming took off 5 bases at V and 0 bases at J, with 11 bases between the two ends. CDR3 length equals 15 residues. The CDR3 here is CASSEGRSSYNEQFF. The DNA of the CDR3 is TGTGCCAGCAGCGAGGGACGGAGCTCCTACAATGAGCAGTTCTTC.

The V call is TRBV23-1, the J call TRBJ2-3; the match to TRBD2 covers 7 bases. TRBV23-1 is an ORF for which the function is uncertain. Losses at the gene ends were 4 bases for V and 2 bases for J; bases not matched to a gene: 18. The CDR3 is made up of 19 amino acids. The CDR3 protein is CASSLRGLLAEEITDTQYF. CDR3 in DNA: TGCGCCAGCAGTCTCCGCGGTCTTCTAGCGGAGGAGATCACAGATACGCAGTATTTT.

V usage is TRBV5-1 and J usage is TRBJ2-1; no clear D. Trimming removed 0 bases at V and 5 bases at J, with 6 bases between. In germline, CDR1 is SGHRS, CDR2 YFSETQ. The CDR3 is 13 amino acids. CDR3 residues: CASSLAPDNEQFF. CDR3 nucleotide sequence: TGCGCCAGCAGCTTGGCGCCCGACAATGAGCAGTTCTTC.

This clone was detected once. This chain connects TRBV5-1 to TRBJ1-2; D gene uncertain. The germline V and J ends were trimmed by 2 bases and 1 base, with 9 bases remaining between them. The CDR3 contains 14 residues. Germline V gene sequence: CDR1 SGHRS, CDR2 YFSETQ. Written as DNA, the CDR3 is TGCGCCAGCAGCTTCGGCGGCCTTAACTATGGCTACACCTTC. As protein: CASSFGGLNYGYTF. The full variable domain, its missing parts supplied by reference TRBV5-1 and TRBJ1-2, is KAGVTQTPRYLIKTRGQQVTLSCSPISGHRSVSWYQQTPGQGLQFLFEYFSETQRNKGNFPGRFSGRQFSNSRSEMNVSTLELGDSALYLCASSFGGLNYGYTFGSGTRLTVV.

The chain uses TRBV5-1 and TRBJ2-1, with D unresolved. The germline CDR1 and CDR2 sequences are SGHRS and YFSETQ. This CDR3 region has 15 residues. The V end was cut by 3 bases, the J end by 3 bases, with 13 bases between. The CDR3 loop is CASSSRQVIYNEQFF. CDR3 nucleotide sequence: TGCGCCAGCAGCTCGAGACAAGTTATCTACAATGAGCAGTTCTTC.

The CDR3, as DNA: TGCGCCAGCAGCGACGGACCCCGTCAATTGGAGACCCAGTACTTC. This translates into CASSDGPRQLETQYF. V gene TRBV5-1 combines with J gene TRBJ2-5, with unresolved D. Germline V gives CDR1 SGHRS, CDR2 YFSETQ. Trimming left V 4 bases short and J 5 bases short, with 18 bases between. The CDR3 totals 15 residues. Complete variable domain (other parts from reference TRBV5-1 and TRBJ2-5): KAGVTQTPRYLIKTRGQQVTLSCSPISGHRSVSWYQQTPGQGLQFLFEYFSETQRNKGNFPGRFSGRQFSNSRSEMNVSTLELGDSALYLCASSDGPRQLETQYFGPGTRLLVL.

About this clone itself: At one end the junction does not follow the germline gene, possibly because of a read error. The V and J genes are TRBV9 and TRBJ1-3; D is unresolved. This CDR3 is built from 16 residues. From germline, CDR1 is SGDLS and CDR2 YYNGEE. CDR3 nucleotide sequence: TGTGCCGGCAGCGTAGAAGGCAGGAACTCTGGAAACACCATATATTTT. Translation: CAGSVEGRNSGNTIYF.

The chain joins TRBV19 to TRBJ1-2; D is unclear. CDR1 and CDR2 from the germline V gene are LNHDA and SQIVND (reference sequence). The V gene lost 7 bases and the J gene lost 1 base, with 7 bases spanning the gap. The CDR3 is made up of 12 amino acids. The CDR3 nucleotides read TGTGCCAGTACAAGGGATAACTATGGCTACACCTTC. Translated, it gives CASTRDNYGYTF. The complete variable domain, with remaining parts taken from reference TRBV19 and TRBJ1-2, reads DGGITQSPKYLFRKEGQNVTLSCEQNLNHDAMYWYRQDPGQGLRLIYYSQIVNDFQKGDIAEGYSVSREKKESFPLTVTSAQKNPTAFYLCASTRDNYGYTFGSGTRLTVV.

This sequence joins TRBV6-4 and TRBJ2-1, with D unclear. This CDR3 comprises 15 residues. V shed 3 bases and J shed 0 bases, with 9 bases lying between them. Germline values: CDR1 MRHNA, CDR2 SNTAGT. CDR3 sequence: CASSEGPSSYNEQFF. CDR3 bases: TGTGCCAGCAGTGAGGGTCCGAGCTCCTACAATGAGCAGTTCTTC.

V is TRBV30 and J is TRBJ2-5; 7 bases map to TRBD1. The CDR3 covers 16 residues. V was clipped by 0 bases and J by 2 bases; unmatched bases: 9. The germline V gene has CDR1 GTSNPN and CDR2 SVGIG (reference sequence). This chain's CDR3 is CAWSVPPSRGQETQYF. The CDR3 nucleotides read TGTGCCTGGAGTGTTCCCCCAAGCAGGGGGCAAGAGACCCAGTACTTC.

CDR3 nucleotide sequence: TGCGCCAGCAGGACGGGACTTAGCACAGATACGCAGTATTTT. Amino acid sequence: CASRTGLSTDTQYF. This chain connects TRBV5-1 to TRBJ2-3; tentative D call: TRBD2 (6 bases). Germline values: CDR1 SGHRS, CDR2 YFSETQ. The CDR3 is 14 amino acids. The germline V and J ends were trimmed by 5 bases and 0 bases, with 10 bases remaining between them.

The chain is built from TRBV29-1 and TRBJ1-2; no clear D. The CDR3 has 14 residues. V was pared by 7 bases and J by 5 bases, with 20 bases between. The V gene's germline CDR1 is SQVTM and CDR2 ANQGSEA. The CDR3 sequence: CSALGPGIPYGYTF. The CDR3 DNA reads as TGCAGCGCCCTAGGGCCGGGGATACCATATGGCTACACCTTC.

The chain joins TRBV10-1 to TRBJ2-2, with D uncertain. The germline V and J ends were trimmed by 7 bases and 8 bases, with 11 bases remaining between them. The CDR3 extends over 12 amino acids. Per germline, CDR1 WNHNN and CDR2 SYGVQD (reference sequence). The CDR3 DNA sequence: TGCGCCAGCATTAAAACCGGTGGGGAGCTGTTTTTT. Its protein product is CASIKTGGELFF.

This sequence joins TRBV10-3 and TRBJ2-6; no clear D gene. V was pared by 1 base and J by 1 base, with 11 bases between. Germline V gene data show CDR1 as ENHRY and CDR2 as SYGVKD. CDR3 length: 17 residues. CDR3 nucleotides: TGTGCCATCAGTGAGTACAGAGGTTCATCTGGGGCCAACGTCCTGACTTTC. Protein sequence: CAISEYRGSSGANVLTF.

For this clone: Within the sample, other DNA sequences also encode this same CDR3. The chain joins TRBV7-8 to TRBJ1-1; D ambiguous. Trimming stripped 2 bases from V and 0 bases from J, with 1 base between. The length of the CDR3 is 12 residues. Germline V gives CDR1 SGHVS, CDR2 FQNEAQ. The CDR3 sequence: CASSLMNTEAFF. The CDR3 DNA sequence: TGTGCCAGCAGCTTAATGAACACTGAAGCTTTCTTT.